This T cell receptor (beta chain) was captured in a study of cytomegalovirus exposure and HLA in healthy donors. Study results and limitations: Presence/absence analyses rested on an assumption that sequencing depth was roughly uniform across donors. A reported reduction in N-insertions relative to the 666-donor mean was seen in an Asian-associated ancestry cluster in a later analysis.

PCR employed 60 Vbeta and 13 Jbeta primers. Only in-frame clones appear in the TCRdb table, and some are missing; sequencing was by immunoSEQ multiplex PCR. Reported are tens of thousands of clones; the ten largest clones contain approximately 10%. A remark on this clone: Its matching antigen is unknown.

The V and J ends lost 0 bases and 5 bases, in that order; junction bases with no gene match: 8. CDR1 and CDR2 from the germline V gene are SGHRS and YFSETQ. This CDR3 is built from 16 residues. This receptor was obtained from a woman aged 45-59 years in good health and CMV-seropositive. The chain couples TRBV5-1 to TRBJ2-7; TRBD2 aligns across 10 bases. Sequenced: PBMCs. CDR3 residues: CASSLGTSGKSDEQYF. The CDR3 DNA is TGCGCCAGCAGCTTGGGGACTAGCGGTAAGAGCGACGAGCAGTACTTC.